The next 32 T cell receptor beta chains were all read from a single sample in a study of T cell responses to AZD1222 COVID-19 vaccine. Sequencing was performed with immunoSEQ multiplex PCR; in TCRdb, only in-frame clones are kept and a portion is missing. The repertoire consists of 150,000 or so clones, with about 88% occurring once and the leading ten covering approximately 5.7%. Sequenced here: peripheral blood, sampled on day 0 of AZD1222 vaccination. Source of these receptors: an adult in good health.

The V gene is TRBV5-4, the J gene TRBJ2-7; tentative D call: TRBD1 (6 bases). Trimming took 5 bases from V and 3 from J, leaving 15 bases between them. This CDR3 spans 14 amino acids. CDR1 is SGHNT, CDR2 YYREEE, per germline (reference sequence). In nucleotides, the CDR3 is TGTGCCAGCAGTCTACAGCAGGGGAGCTACGAGCAGTACTTC. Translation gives CASSLQQGSYEQYF.

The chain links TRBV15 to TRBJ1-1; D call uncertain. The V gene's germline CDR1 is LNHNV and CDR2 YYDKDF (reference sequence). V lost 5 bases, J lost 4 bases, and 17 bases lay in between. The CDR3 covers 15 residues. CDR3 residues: CATSRVLGSGTEAFF. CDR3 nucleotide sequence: TGTGCCACCAGCCGAGTGTTAGGGTCGGGCACTGAAGCTTTCTTT. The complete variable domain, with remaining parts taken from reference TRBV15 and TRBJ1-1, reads DAMVIQNPRYQVTQFGKPVTLSCSQTLNHNVMYWYQQKSSQAPKLLFHYYDKDFNNEADTPDNFQSRRPNTSFCFLDIRSPGLGDTAMYLCATSRVLGSGTEAFFGQGTRLTVV.

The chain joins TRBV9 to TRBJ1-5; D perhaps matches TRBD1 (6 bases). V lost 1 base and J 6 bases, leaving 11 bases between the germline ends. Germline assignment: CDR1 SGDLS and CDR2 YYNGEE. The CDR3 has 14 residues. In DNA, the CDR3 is TGTGCCAGCAGCGTATCGGGGGGGCTTCAGCCCCAGCATTTT. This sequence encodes CASSVSGGLQPQHF.

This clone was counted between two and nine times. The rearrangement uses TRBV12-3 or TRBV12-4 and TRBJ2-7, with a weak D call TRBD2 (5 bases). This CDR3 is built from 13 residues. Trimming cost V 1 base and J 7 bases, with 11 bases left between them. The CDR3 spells CASSLGRAAEQYF. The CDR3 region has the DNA TGTGCCAGCAGTTTAGGGCGGGCGGCAGAGCAGTACTTC.

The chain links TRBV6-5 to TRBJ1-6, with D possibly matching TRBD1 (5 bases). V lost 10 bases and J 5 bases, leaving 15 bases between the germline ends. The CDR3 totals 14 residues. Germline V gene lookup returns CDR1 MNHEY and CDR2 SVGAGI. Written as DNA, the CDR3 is TGTGCCATCTCGGCCCCCAGGGATAATTCACCCCTCCACTTT. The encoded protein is CAISAPRDNSPLHF.

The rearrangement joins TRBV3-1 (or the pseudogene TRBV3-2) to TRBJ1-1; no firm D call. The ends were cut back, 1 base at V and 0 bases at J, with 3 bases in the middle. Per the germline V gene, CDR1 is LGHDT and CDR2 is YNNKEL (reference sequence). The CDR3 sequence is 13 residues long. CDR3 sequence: CASSQVMNTEAFF. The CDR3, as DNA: TGTGCCAGCAGCCAAGTCATGAACACTGAAGCTTTCTTT.

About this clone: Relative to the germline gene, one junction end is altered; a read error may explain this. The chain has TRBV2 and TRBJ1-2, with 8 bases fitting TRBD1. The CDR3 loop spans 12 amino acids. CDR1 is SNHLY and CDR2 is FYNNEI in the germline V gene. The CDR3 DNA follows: TGTGCCAGCAGAAAGGACAGGGAGGTAACCTACTTC. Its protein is CASRKDREVTYF.

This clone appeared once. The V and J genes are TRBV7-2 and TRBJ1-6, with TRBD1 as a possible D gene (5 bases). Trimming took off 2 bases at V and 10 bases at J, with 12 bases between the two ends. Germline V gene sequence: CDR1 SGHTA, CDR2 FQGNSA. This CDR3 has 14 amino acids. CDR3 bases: TGTGCCAGCAGCTTACAGGGAGTAGGATCACCCCTCCACTTT. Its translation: CASSLQGVGSPLHF.

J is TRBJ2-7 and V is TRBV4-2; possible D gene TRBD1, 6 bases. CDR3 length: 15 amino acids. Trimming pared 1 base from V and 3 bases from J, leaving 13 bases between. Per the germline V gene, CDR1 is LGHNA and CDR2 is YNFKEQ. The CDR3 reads CASSQVGAGDYEQYF. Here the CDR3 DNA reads TGTGCCAGCAGCCAAGTGGGTGCAGGGGACTACGAGCAGTACTTC.

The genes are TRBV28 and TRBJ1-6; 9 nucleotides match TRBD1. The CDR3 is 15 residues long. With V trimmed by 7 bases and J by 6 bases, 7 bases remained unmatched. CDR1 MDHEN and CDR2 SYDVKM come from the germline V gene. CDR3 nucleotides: TGTGCCAGCACCCCGGGGACAGGGAGTAATTCACCCCTCCACTTT. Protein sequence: CASTPGTGSNSPLHF.

The CDR3 nucleotides read TGCGCCAGCAGCTCCCGCCTGGGACAGAACACCGGGGAGCTGTTTTTT. Encoded protein: CASSSRLGQNTGELFF. The V call is TRBV5-1, the J call TRBJ2-2; perhaps TRBD1 as D (6 bases). Germline CDR1 SGHRS, CDR2 YFSETQ. V lost 3 bases to trimming and J lost 1 base, with 13 bases between them. The CDR3 covers 16 residues.

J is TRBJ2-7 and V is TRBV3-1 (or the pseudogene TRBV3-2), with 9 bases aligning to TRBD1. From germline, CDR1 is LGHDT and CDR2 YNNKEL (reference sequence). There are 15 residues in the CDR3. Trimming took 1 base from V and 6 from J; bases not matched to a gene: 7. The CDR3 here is CASSQVWDRASEQYF. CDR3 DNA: TGTGCCAGCAGCCAAGTGTGGGACAGGGCATCCGAGCAGTACTTC.

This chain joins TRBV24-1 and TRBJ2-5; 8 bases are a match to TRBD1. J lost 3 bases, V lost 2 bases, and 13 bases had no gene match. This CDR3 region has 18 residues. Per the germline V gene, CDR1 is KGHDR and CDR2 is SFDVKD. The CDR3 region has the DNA TGTGCCACCAGTGATTCGACAGGACAGGGAAAGTGGGAAGAGACCCAGTACTTC. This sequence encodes CATSDSTGQGKWEETQYF.

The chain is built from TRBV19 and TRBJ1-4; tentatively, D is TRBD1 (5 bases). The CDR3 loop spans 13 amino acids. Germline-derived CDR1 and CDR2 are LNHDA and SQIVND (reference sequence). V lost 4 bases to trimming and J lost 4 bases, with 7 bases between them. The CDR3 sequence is CASSRQINEKLFF. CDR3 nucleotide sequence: TGTGCCAGTAGTAGACAGATTAATGAAAAACTGTTTTTT.

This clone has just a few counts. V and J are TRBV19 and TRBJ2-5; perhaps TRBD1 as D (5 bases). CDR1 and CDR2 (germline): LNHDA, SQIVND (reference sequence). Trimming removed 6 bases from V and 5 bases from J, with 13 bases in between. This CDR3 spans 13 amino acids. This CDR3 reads CASSPQGFETQYF. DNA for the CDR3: TGTGCCAGTAGCCCTCAGGGATTCGAGACCCAGTACTTC.

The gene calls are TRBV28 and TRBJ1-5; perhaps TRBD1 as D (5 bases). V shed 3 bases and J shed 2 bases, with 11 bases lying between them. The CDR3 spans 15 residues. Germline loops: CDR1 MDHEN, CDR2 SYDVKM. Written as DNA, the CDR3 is TGTGCCAGCAGTTTTAGTCCGGGGGGCAATCAGCCCCAGCATTTT. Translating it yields CASSFSPGGNQPQHF.

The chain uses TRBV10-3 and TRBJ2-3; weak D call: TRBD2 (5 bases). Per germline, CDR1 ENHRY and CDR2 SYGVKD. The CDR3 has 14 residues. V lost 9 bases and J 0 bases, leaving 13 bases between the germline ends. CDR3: CAIFSRGSTDTQYF. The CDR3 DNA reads TGTGCCATATTTTCTCGAGGGAGCACAGATACGCAGTATTTT.

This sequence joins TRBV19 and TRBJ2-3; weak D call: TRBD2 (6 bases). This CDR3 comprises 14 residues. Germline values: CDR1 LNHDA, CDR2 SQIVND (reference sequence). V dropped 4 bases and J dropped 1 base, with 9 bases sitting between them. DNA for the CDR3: TGTGCCAGTAGTAGGTGGGGGGGCACAGATACGCAGTATTTT. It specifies CASSRWGGTDTQYF.

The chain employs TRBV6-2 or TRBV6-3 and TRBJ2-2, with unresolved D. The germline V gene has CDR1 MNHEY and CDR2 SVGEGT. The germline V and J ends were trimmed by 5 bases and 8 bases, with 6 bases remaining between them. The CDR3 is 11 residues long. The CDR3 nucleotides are TGTGCCAGCAGTCATGGGGGGGAGCTGTTTTTT. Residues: CASSHGGELFF.

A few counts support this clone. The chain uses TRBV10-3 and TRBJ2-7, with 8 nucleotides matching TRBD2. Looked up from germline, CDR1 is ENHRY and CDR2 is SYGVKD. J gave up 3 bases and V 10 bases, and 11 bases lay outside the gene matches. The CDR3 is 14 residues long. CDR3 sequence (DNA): TGTGCCACCCTCCCGACTAGCGAGGACTACGAGCAGTACTTC. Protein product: CATLPTSEDYEQYF.

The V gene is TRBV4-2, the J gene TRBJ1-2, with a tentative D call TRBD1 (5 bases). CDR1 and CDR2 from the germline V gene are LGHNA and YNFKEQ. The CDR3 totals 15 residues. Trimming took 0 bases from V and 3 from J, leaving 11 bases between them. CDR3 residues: CASSQDRGSDYGYTF. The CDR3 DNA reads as TGTGCCAGCAGCCAAGATCGGGGGTCGGACTATGGCTACACCTTC.

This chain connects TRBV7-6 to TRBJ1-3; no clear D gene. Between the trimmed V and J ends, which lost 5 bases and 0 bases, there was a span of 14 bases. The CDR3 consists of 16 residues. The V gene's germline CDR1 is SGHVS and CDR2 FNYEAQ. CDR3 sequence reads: CASSPLSGGSGNTIYF. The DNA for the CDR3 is TGTGCCAGCAGCCCCTTGAGCGGCGGCTCTGGAAACACCATATATTTT. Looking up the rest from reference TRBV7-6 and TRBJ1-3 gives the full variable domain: GAGVSQSPRYKVTKRGQDVALRCDPISGHVSLYWYRQALGQGPEFLTYFNYEAQQDKSGLPNDRFSAERPEGSISTLTIQRTEQRDSAMYRCASSPLSGGSGNTIYFGEGSWLTVV.

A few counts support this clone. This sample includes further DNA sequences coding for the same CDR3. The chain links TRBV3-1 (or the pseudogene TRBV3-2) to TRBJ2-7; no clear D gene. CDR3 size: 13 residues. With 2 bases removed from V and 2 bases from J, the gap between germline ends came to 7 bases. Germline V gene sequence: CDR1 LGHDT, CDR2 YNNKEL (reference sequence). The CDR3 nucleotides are TGTGCCAGCAGCCAATTTGGACCCTACGAGCAGTACTTC. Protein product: CASSQFGPYEQYF.

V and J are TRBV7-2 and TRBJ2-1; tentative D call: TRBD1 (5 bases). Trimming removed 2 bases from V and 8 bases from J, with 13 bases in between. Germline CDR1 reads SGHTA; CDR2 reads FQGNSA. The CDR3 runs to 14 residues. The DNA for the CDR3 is TGTGCCAGCAGCTTATCAGGGTTCCCCGATGAGCAGTTCTTC. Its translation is CASSLSGFPDEQFF.

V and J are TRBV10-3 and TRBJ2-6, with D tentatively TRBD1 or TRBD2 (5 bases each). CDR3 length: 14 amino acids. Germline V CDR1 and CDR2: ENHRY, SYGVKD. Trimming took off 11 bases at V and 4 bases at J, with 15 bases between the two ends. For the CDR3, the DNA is TGTGCCGCCTCCGAGGGGCTCGGGGCCAACGTCCTGACTTTC. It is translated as CAASEGLGANVLTF.

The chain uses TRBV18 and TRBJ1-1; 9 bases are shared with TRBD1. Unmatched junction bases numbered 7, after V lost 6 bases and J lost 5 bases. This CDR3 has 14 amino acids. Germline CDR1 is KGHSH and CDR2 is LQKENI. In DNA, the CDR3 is TGTGCCAGCTCGGCTGGGACAGGGTGGACTGAAGCTTTCTTT. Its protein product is CASSAGTGWTEAFF. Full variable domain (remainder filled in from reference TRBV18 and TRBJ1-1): NAGVMQNPRHLVRRRGQEARLRCSPMKGHSHVYWYRQLPEEGLKFMVYLQKENIIDESGMPKERFSAEFPKEGPSILRIQQVVRGDSAAYFCASSAGTGWTEAFFGQGTRLTVV.

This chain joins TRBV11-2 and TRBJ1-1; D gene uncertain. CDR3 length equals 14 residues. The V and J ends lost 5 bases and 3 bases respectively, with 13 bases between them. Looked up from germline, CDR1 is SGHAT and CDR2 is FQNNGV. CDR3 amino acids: CASSQTALDTEAFF. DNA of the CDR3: TGTGCCAGCAGCCAAACAGCTTTGGACACTGAAGCTTTCTTT.

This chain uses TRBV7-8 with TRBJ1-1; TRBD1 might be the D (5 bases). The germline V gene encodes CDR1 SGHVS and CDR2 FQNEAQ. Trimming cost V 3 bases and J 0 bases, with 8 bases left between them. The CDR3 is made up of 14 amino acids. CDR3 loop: CASSFRVMNTEAFF. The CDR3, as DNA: TGTGCCAGCAGCTTCAGGGTCATGAACACTGAAGCTTTCTTT.

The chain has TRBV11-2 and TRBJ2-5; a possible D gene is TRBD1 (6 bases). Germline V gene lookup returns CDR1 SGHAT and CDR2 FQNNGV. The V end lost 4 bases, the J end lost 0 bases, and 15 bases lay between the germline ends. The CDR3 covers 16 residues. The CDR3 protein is CASSSTGTMYQETQYF. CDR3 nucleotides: TGTGCCAGCAGCTCTACCGGGACAATGTACCAAGAGACCCAGTACTTC.

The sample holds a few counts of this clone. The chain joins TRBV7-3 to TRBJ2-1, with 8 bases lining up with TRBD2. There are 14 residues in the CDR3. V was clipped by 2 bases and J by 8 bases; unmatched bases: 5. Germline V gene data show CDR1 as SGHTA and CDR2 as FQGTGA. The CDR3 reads CASSLGTSGDEQFF. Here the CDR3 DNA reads TGTGCCAGCAGCTTAGGGACTAGTGGGGATGAGCAGTTCTTC.

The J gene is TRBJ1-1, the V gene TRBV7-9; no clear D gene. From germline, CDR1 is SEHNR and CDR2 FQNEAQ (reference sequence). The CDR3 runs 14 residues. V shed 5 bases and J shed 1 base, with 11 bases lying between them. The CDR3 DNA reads TGTGCCAGCAGCCAAGTGGGAGGGAACACTGAAGCTTTCTTT. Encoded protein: CASSQVGGNTEAFF.

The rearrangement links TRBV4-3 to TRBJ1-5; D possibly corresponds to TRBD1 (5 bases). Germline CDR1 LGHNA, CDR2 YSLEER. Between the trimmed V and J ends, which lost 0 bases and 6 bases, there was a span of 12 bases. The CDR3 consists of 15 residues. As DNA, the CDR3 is TGCGCCAGCAGCCAAGATTTCCAGGGCGGTCAGCCCCAGCATTTT. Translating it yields CASSQDFQGGQPQHF.